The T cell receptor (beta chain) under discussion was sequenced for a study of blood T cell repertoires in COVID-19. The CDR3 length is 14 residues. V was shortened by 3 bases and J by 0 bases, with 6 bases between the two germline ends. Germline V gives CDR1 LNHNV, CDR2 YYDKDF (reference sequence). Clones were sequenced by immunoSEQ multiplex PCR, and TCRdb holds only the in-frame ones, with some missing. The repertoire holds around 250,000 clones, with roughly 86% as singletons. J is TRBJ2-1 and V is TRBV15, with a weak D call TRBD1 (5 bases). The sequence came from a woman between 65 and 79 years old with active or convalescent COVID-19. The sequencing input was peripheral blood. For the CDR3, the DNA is TGTGCCACCAGCAGGCAGGGCTCCTACAATGAGCAGTTCTTC. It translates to CATSRQGSYNEQFF.